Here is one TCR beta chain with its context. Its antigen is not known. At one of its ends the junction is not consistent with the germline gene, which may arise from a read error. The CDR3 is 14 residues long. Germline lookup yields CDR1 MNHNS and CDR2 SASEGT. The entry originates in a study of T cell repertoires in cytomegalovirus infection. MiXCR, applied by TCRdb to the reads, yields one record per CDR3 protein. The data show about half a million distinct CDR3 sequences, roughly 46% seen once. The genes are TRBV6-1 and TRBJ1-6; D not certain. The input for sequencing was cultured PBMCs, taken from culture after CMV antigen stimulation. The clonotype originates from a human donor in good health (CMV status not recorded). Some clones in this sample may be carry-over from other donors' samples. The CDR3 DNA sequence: TGTGCCAGCAGTGAAGGGGTGACATATTCACCCCACCACTTT. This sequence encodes CASSEGVTYSPHHF.